This passage covers 4 T cell receptor beta chains from one sample sequenced in a study of T-cell memory formation after mild COVID-19. TCRdb reprocessed the 5' RACE reads via MiXCR and lists one record per CDR3 protein. The sample has about 49,000 distinct CDR3 sequences, about 7% seen once. Sequencing was done on a sample of PBMCs or a T cell subset sorted from them (not recorded which). Source of these receptors: a man younger than 30 who had mild COVID-19 (a few samples of this study predate the infection). Cell type and time point are not known.

J is TRBJ1-2 and V is TRBV11-2; no clear D gene. Germline V gene sequence: CDR1 SGHAT, CDR2 FQNNGV. The CDR3 contains 13 residues. Trimming pared 2 bases from V and 4 bases from J, leaving 8 bases between. CDR3 loop: CASSLRQRYGYTF. CDR3 coding DNA: TGTGCCAGCAGCTTAAGGCAGCGCTATGGCTACACCTTC.

A word on this clonotype: Relative to the germline gene, one junction end is altered; a read error may explain this. This chain uses TRBV5-1 with TRBJ2-7; D gene unclear. The CDR3 consists of 15 residues. CDR1 SGHRS and CDR2 YFSETQ come from the germline V gene. For the CDR3, the DNA is TGCGCCAGCAGATTGGTCGCAGGTCCGCCCTACGAGCAGTACTTC. It codes for CASRLVAGPPYEQYF.

The V and J genes are TRBV2 and TRBJ1-1; D is perhaps TRBD1 (5 bases). Germline V gene sequence: CDR1 SNHLY, CDR2 FYNNEI. Trimming removed 0 bases at V and 5 bases at J, with 10 bases between. The CDR3 length is 14 residues. The CDR3 loop is CASSEALGGTEAFF. The CDR3 coding sequence is TGTGCCAGCAGTGAAGCGCTGGGGGGGACTGAAGCTTTCTTT. Together with reference TRBV2 and TRBJ1-1, the CDR3 gives the full variable domain: EPEVTQTPSHQVTQMGQEVILRCVPISNHLYFYWYRQILGQKVEFLVSFYNNEISEKSEIFDDQFSVERPDGSNFTLKIRSTKLEDSAMYFCASSEALGGTEAFFGQGTRLTVV.

The rearrangement joins TRBV20-1 to TRBJ1-3; D may be TRBD1 (5 bases). Germline-derived CDR1 and CDR2 are DFQATT and SNEGSKA (reference sequence). The V and J ends lost 3 bases and 11 bases respectively, with 14 bases between them. This CDR3 has 12 amino acids. DNA for the CDR3: TGCAGTGCTAGCGGAGGGGTGAGGTCCATATATTTT. It specifies CSASGGVRSIYF.